This T cell receptor beta chain originates from a study of PD-1 blockade in classical Hodgkin lymphoma (dated by TCRdb to the early 2020s). Broadly, across the study: Nivolumab dosing was 3 mg/kg intravenously every 2 weeks, continuing until either disease progression or unacceptable toxicity. The study used CyTOF and TCR beta sequencing to define a peripheral blood immune signature of response to PD-1 blockade in classical Hodgkin lymphoma. Study-wide conclusions, independent of this receptor: Only a single clinical trial cohort was studied, and what caused the repertoire differences, possibly disease activity or prior therapy, remained undefined. Baseline TCR diversity was reported to be lower in newly diagnosed patients than in healthy donors and to be lower still in relapsed/refractory patients. By C4D1, a significant rise was seen in CD4+ TCR diversity but not in CD8+ TCR diversity (p=0.0027 vs p=0.16), and the rise was most apparent among complete responders (p=0.02). Lower diversity was seen in patients whose nivolumab began less than 1 year after ASCT, and these patients were left out of later analyses so that immune reconstitution would not confound the results. Trial patients achieving complete response had baseline diversity similar to newly diagnosed patients, whereas partial responders and progressors had significantly lower diversity.

There are a few counts of this clone. The clone's antigen remains unknown. Base qualities are not recorded, but no much larger clone differs from it by a single base. Reading the label with the study, this specimen's time point is: cycle 2 day 1 (C2D1) of nivolumab. Every trial patient had relapsed following autologous stem cell transplantation, and prior brentuximab vedotin exposure was what differed among cohorts A, B and C. A total of fewer than 70 patients with relapsed/refractory classical Hodgkin lymphoma made up the trial cohort, and each patient's best overall response was complete response, partial response or progressive disease. In the multi-cohort phase II CheckMate 205 trial, trial patients received single-agent nivolumab. An independent review committee assessed best overall response by applying the 2007 International Working Group response criteria. Trial PBMCs were collected just before the start of nivolumab (C1D1) and during therapy at cycle 2 day 1 and cycle 4 day 1. Peripheral blood was collected in 8 mL Vacutainer Cell Preparation Tubes, from which PBMCs were isolated by centrifugation and then cryopreserved.

Genomic DNA was isolated using the Qiagen DNeasy kit from unsorted PBMCs as well as from negatively selected CD4+ and CD8+ fractions. Amplification of TCR beta CDR3 regions was done by immunoSEQ multiplex PCR with primers that anneal to V and J segments. A synthetic immune receptor repertoire was used to minimize amplification bias, and remaining bias was computationally removed after sequencing. Per the authors' processing: Custom Python scripts were used to quantify repertoire diversity as the Shannon entropy index. Unsorted, CD4+ and CD8+ repertoires were examined separately, except in combined analyses, for which CD4+ and CD8+ sequences were merged in silico. A clone was considered expanded if an increase in frequency of at least 2-fold after treatment relative to C1D1 was found, and a pseudocount of 0.5 was applied to clones undetected at baseline. Singleton clones were defined as clones with 0 or 1 copy at C1D1, and non-singleton clones were defined as clones with 2 or more copies. Clones expanded in unsorted samples were annotated as CD4+, CD8+ or unknown by matching protein sequences in sorted samples from the same patient. Wilcoxon tests were applied to paired samples to test diversity changes from C1D1 to C4D1. Entries here come from immuneACCESS through TCRdb and include only in-frame sequences with V and J called. Some clones fail to appear in such tables; in the studies checked, an unresolved V gene covers under half of the shortfall, and the cause of the remainder is unknown. The V and J calls and clone size come from that table; D and trimming were worked out from the DNA. Counted in this sample were approximately 98,000 clones; approximately 90% of them appeared once. The ten most abundant clones make up 20% of the sample.

Looking up the germline V gene yields CDR1 SGDLS and CDR2 YYNGEE. V is trimmed back by 4 bases and J by 6 bases, and the junction contains 7 bases that no gene match accounts for. The cysteine opens and the phenylalanine closes a CDR3 of 14 amino acids. Left in the record is the CDR3 DNA by itself, 42 bases read in frame from the first base. The sequence came from a human donor with classical Hodgkin lymphoma. Sequencing used peripheral blood mononuclear cells (PBMCs), obtained before the second cycle of nivolumab. Recombination connected TRBV9 to TRBJ2-7, with 10 junctional bases fitting TRBD1. The CDR3 reads as follows: CASSPRTGGSEQYF. The nucleotide sequence is given as TGTGCCAGCAGCCCTCGGACAGGGGGGAGCGAGCAGTACTTC.